The next 10 T cell receptor beta chains were all read from a single sample in a study of CD8 T cells in ankylosing spondylitis. Broader study findings: Made up of about eight highly homologous variants, a TCR beta motif appeared characteristic of ankylosing spondylitis blood.

TCRdb redid the calling of the 5' RACE reads with MiXCR, one entry per CDR3 protein. Seen here are hundreds of thousands of distinct CDR3 sequences, approximately 12% observed once, and the top ten hold roughly 0.51%. The antigens these receptors bind are not known. Sequencing was carried out using blood, either unsorted or a sorted T cell fraction (not recorded which). These receptors were collected from a male donor with ankylosing spondylitis.

This clonotype was detected a few times. The rearrangement joins TRBV20-1 to TRBJ1-1; the match to TRBD1 covers 7 bases. Per the germline V gene, CDR1 is DFQATT and CDR2 is SNEGSKA (reference sequence). Trimming cost V 6 bases and J 3 bases; bases outside gene matches: 7. This CDR3 is 13 amino acids long. CDR3 sequence: CSAKTGRDTEAFF. Written as DNA, the CDR3 is TGCAGTGCCAAGACAGGGAGGGACACTGAAGCTTTCTTT.

This clonotype was seen many times. At one end, the junction sequence differs from germline, possibly due to a read error. The chain links TRBV29-1 to TRBJ2-3; no reliable D call. There are 9 residues in the CDR3. Germline V gives CDR1 SQVTM, CDR2 ANQGSEA. CDR3 amino acids: CSVEDTQYF. In DNA, the CDR3 is TGCAGCGTGGAAGATACGCAGTATTTT.

The chain couples TRBV15 to TRBJ2-5, with no clear D. Trimming removed 1 base at V and 7 bases at J, with 7 bases between. CDR1 is LNHNV, CDR2 YYDKDF, per germline (reference sequence). This CDR3 has 12 amino acids. CDR3 DNA sequence: TGTGCCACCAGCAGAGCTTGGGCGACCCAGTACTTC. It translates to CATSRAWATQYF.

The CDR3 region is CSHRANYEQYF. CDR3 bases: TGTTCTCACAGAGCCAACTACGAGCAGTACTTC. J is TRBJ2-7 and V is TRBV6-1; no reliable D call. CDR1 and CDR2 (germline): MNHNS, SASEGT. This CDR3 comprises 11 residues.

This clonotype was counted many times. The chain combines TRBV10-3 with TRBJ2-1; 8 bases map to TRBD2. V shed 10 bases, J shed 8 bases, and the junction held 10 bases outside the gene matches. This CDR3 spans 13 amino acids. Germline V gene data show CDR1 as ENHRY and CDR2 as SYGVKD. DNA of the CDR3: TGTGCCACCCGGACTAGCCCTGCGGATGAGCAGTTCTTC. Translating it yields CATRTSPADEQFF.

The genes are TRBV4-3 and TRBJ1-4; possibly TRBD1 for D (5 bases). The germline CDR1 and CDR2 sequences are LGHNA and YSLEER. V was shortened by 0 bases and J by 11 bases, with 13 bases between the two germline ends. The CDR3 contains 14 residues. The CDR3 is CASSQDSAGLKLFF. The CDR3 coding sequence is TGCGCCAGCAGCCAAGATTCGGCAGGGTTGAAACTGTTTTTT.

This clonotype was recorded a few times. The chain links TRBV19 to TRBJ2-1, with D unresolved. The CDR3 consists of 14 residues. Germline CDR1 and CDR2: LNHDA and SQIVND (reference sequence). Deletions cut 8 bases from V and 6 bases from J, with 17 bases between. The CDR3 is CASDTAPVPNEQFF. The CDR3 region has the DNA TGTGCCAGTGACACGGCCCCGGTCCCCAATGAGCAGTTCTTC.

This clonotype was counted between two and nine times. The chain couples TRBV24-1 to TRBJ2-5; 9 nucleotides match TRBD1. The CDR3 spans 14 residues. Per the germline V gene, CDR1 is KGHDR and CDR2 is SFDVKD. V shed 5 bases, J shed 4 bases, and the junction held 4 bases outside the gene matches. As DNA, the CDR3 is TGTGCCACCAGTGTTCCGGGACAGGGAGAGACCCAGTACTTC. Translating gives CATSVPGQGETQYF.

In its sample, this clonotype was seen a few times. The chain employs TRBV3-1 and TRBJ2-1; D is perhaps TRBD2 (6 bases). With 0 bases removed from V and 8 bases from J, the gap between germline ends came to 14 bases. From germline, CDR1 is LGHDT and CDR2 YNNKEL (reference sequence). The CDR3 contains 15 residues. The chain's CDR3 is CASSQELVGGYEQFF. Here the CDR3 DNA reads TGTGCCAGCAGCCAAGAACTGGTGGGAGGATATGAGCAGTTCTTC.

The chain employs TRBV4-3 and TRBJ2-3; D ambiguous. The V and J ends lost 4 bases and 1 base respectively, with 12 bases between them. The CDR3 spans 15 residues. CDR1 and CDR2 from the germline V gene are LGHNA and YSLEER. The CDR3 nucleotides are TGCGCCAGCAGCCTCCGGGCCAGTGGCACAGATACGCAGTATTTT. Translated: CASSLRASGTDTQYF.